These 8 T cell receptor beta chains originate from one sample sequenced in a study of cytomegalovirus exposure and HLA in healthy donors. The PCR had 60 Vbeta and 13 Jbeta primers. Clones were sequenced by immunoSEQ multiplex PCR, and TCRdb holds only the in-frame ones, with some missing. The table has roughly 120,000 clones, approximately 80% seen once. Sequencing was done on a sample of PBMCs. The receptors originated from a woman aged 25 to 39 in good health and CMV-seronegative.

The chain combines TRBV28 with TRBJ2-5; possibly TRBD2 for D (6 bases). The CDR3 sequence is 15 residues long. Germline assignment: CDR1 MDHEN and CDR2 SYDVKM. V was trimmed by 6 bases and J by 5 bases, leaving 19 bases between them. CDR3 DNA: TGTGCCAGCAGAGGGCCTGCCCGGAGGGAGGAGACCCAGTACTTC. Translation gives CASRGPARREETQYF.

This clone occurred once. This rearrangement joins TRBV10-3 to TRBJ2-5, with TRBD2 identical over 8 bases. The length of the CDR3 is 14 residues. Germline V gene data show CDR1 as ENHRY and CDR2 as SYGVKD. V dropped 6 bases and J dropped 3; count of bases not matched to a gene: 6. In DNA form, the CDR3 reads TGTGCCATCAGGGGCAGCGGGAGTGAAGAGACCCAGTACTTC. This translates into CAIRGSGSEETQYF.

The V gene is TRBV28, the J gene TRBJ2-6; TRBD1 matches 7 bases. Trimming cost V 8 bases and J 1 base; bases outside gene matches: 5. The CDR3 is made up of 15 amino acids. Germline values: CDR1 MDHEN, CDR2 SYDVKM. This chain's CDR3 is CASPPTGSGANVLTF. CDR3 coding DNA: TGTGCCAGCCCTCCGACAGGGTCTGGGGCCAACGTCCTGACTTTC. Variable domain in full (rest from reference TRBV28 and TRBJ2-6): DVKVTQSSRYLVKRTGEKVFLECVQDMDHENMFWYRQDPGLGLRLIYFSYDVKMKEKGDIPEGYSVSREKKERFSLILESASTNQTSMYLCASPPTGSGANVLTFGAGSRLTVL.

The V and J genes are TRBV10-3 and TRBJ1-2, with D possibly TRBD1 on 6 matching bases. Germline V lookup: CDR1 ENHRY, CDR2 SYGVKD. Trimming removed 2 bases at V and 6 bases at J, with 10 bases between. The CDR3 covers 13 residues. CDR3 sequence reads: CAISETGKDGYTF. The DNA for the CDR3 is TGTGCCATCAGTGAGACAGGGAAGGATGGCTACACCTTC.

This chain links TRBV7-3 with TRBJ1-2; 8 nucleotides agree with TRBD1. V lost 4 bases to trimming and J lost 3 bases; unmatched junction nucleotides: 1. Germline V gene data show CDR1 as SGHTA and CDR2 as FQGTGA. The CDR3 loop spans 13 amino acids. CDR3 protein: CASSSGQDYGYTF. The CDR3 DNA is TGTGCCAGCAGCTCGGGACAGGACTATGGCTACACCTTC.

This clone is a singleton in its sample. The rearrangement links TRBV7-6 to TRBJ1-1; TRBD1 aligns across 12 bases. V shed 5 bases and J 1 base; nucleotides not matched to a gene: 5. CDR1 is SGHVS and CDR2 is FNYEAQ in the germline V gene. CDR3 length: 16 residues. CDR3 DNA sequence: TGTGCCAGCAGCCCGGGGACAGGGGGCGCGAACACTGAAGCTTTCTTT. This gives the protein CASSPGTGGANTEAFF.

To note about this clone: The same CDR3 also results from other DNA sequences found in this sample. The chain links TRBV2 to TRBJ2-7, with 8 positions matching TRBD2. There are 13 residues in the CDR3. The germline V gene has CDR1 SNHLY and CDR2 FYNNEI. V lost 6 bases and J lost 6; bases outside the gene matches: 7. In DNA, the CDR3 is TGTGCCAGCAGCCCTTCGGGAGGGGCCGAGCAGTACTTC. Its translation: CASSPSGGAEQYF.

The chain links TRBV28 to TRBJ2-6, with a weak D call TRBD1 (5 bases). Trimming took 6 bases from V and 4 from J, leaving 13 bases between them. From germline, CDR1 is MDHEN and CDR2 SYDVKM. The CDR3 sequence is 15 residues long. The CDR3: CASSARQGGANVLTF. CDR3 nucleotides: TGTGCCAGCAGCGCCCGCCAGGGAGGGGCCAACGTCCTGACTTTC.